This T cell receptor (beta chain) was obtained from a study of T cells after yellow fever vaccination. TCRdb reanalysed the 5' RACE reads using MiXCR and keeps one entry per CDR3 protein. This sample has hundreds of thousands of distinct CDR3 sequences, with roughly 14% found just once. This CDR3 region has 15 residues. Looked up from germline, CDR1 is SGHTA and CDR2 is FQGNSA. V was clipped by 4 bases and J by 2 bases; unmatched bases: 6. The sequencing here drew on PBMCs, taken on the day of the yellow fever booster vaccination. The rearrangement links TRBV7-2 to TRBJ2-7, with 9 bases aligning to TRBD2. The receptor was isolated from a man younger than 40 who received the YFV17D yellow fever vaccine. Here the CDR3 DNA reads TGTGCCAGCAGCTCAGCGGGACTAGCCCCCTACGAGCAGTACTTC. It encodes CASSSAGLAPYEQYF.